This T cell receptor beta chain emerged from a study of T cell changes during pregnancy in multiple sclerosis. The protocol was immunoSEQ multiplex PCR, while the TCRdb copy is restricted to in-frame clones and leaves out a portion. The table includes 15,000 to 20,000 clones, 86% detected once. CDR1 LGHNA and CDR2 YSLEER come from the germline V gene. CDR3 length equals 12 residues. V lost 4 bases, J lost 5 bases, and 3 bases lay in between. The source was CD8+ T cells from peripheral blood mononuclear cells, collected in the third trimester of pregnancy. This clonotype was obtained from a female donor in good health, enrolled as a control in a pregnancy study. The genes are TRBV4-3 and TRBJ1-6; unclear D gene. This chain's CDR3 is CASSLDNSPLHF. The CDR3 region has the DNA TGCGCCAGCAGCCTCGATAATTCACCCCTCCACTTT.